This note documents a single T cell receptor beta chain sequence. Its specificity is unknown. TCR beta CDR3 regions were amplified from RNA transcripts. Primed by the HTBI set, a first-round RT-PCR was run on the TCR CDR3. TCRdb redid the calling of the multiplex PCR reads with MiXCR, one entry per CDR3 protein. Among around 480,000 distinct CDR3 sequences listed, around 14% were seen once. The record originates from a study of T cells in Graves' hyperthyroidism and ophthalmopathy. With 4 bases removed from V and 1 base from J, the gap between germline ends came to 13 bases. The CDR3 contains 15 residues. Germline V lookup: CDR1 SGHTA, CDR2 FQGTGA. Study results and limitations: Ophthalmopathy got predicted by the model a median about 6.7 months before its onset. Most expanded thyroid clonotypes above 0.001 also appeared in blood.

Not enrolled were patients with uncontrolled infection, other autoimmune disease, pregnancy or lactation. In making diagnoses, clinical symptoms, serum thyroxine and TRAb, thyroid ultrasound and orbital computed tomography were all used. Sequencing was carried out using blood. This receptor was taken from a woman under 30 with Graves' hyperthyroidism. V and J are TRBV7-3 and TRBJ1-1, with D hard to call. Here the CDR3 reads CASSSGSLENTEAFF. In DNA form, the CDR3 reads TGTGCCAGCAGCTCGGGGTCCTTAGAGAACACTGAAGCTTTCTTT.